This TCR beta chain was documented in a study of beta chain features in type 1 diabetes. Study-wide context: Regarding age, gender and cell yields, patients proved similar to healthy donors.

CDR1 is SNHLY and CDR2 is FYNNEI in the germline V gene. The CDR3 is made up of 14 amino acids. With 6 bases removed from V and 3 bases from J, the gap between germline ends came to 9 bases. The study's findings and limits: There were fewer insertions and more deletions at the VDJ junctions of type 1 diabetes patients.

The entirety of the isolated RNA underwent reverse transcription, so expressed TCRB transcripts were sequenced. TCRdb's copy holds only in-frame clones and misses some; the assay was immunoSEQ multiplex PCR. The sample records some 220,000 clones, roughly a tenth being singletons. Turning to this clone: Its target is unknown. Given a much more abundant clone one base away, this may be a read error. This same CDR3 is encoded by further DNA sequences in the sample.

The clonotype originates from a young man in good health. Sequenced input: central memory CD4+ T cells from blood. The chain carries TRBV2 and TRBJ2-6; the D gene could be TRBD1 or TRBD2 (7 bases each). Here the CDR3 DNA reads TGTGCCAGCAGCAGGGGGGGTGGGGCCAACGTCCTGACTTTC. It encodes CASSRGGGANVLTF.